These 31 T cell receptor beta chains came from one sample sequenced in a study of cytomegalovirus exposure and HLA in healthy donors. PCR was performed using 60 Vbeta and 13 Jbeta primers. Data came from immunoSEQ multiplex PCR; TCRdb stores just in-frame clones and leaves some out. This table holds 120,000 or so clones, 15% found once. Sequenced input: PBMCs. The receptor source for this set is a woman between 18 and 29 years old in good health and CMV-seronegative.

This clone has a handful of counts. This chain connects TRBV6-1 to TRBJ2-7; TRBD1 agrees at 12 bases. The CDR3 spans 15 residues. The germline V gene has CDR1 MNHNS and CDR2 SASEGT. The V and J ends lost 4 bases and 5 bases, in that order; junction bases with no gene match: 6. The CDR3 here is CASSGGQGAPNEQYF. For the CDR3, the DNA is TGTGCCAGCAGTGGGGGACAGGGGGCTCCCAACGAGCAGTACTTC.

This clone was found a few times. The gene calls are TRBV14 and TRBJ1-6; no clear D. This CDR3 comprises 16 residues. V lost 0 bases, J lost 3 bases, and 9 bases lay in between. Germline loops: CDR1 SGHDN, CDR2 FVKESK. The CDR3 DNA sequence: TGTGCCAGCAGCCAAGAACACAGTAACTATAATTCACCCCTCCACTTT. This codes for CASSQEHSNYNSPLHF.

V usage is TRBV29-1 and J usage is TRBJ2-5; TRBD1 might be the D (6 bases). The V gene's germline CDR1 is SQVTM and CDR2 ANQGSEA. The CDR3 has 13 residues. Trimming left V 3 bases short and J 2 bases short, with 10 bases between. The CDR3 bases are TGCAGCGTTGAGGAAGGGGGTCAAGAGACCCAGTACTTC. Its protein product is CSVEEGGQETQYF. Based on the CDR3 plus reference TRBV29-1 and TRBJ2-5, the full variable domain is SAVISQKPSRDICQRGTSLTIQCQVDSQVTMMFWYRQQPGQSLTLIATANQGSEATYESGFVIDKFPISRPNLTFSTLTVSNMSPEDSSIYLCSVEEGGQETQYFGPGTRLLVL.

This clone was observed a few times. The genes are TRBV29-1 and TRBJ2-1; TRBD1 matches at 7 bases. Per germline, CDR1 SQVTM and CDR2 ANQGSEA. V shed 3 bases and J 4 bases; nucleotides not matched to a gene: 6. This CDR3 has 14 residues. CDR3 residues: CSVEEAQGYNEQFF. The CDR3 nucleotides are TGCAGCGTTGAGGAGGCACAGGGGTACAATGAGCAGTTCTTC.

The chain links TRBV5-8 to TRBJ2-1; 8 nucleotides align to TRBD2. The CDR3 covers 12 residues. Germline CDR1 reads SGHTS; CDR2 reads YDEGEE. V trimming: 1 base; J trimming: 10 bases; junction bases outside the gene matches: 1. CDR3 in amino acids: CASSLTGGEQFF. The CDR3 DNA sequence: TGTGCCAGCAGCTTGACGGGGGGGGAGCAGTTCTTC. The full variable domain, with the rest looked up from reference TRBV5-8 and TRBJ2-1, is EAGVTQSPTHLIKTRGQQATLRCSPISGHTSVYWYQQALGLGLQFLLWYDEGEERNRGNFPPRFSGRQFPNYSSELNVNALELEDSALYLCASSLTGGEQFFGPGTRLTVL.

This clone turned up a few times. The V and J genes are TRBV18 and TRBJ2-7; the D is unclear. V was pared by 3 bases and J by 3 bases, with 12 bases between. This CDR3 comprises 14 residues. Germline values: CDR1 KGHSH, CDR2 LQKENI. The CDR3 is CASSPEWLSYEQYF. The DNA for the CDR3 is TGTGCCAGCTCACCTGAGTGGTTGAGCTACGAGCAGTACTTC.

The chain has TRBV19 and TRBJ2-3; 10 bases agree with TRBD1. J was trimmed by 2 bases and V by 4 bases; bases with no gene match: 6. The CDR3 is 16 amino acids. CDR1 is LNHDA, CDR2 SQIVND, per germline (reference sequence). CDR3 amino acids: CASSTGGTGATDTQYF. As DNA, the CDR3 is TGTGCCAGTAGTACCGGCGGGACAGGGGCCACAGATACGCAGTATTTT.

The V and J genes are TRBV7-9 and TRBJ2-1; 8 bases map to TRBD2. Germline assignment: CDR1 SEHNR and CDR2 FQNEAQ (reference sequence). CDR3 length: 14 amino acids. Trimming took 7 bases from V and 6 from J; bases not matched to a gene: 8. CDR3 loop: CASIPGLVGNEQFF. DNA for the CDR3: TGTGCCAGCATCCCGGGACTAGTGGGCAATGAGCAGTTCTTC.

The V gene is TRBV14, the J gene TRBJ2-7; 10 positions agree with TRBD1. This CDR3 contains 15 residues. Germline CDR1 is SGHDN and CDR2 is FVKESK. Germline trimming cut 3 bases from V and 2 bases from J; bases unmatched to any gene: 4. The DNA of the CDR3 is TGTGCCAGCAGCCAGGGACAGGGGCGAGCCTACGAGCAGTACTTC. This gives the protein CASSQGQGRAYEQYF.

CDR3 amino acids: CASSLIGGRYEQYF. The DNA for the CDR3 is TGTGCCAGCAGCTTGATCGGGGGTCGCTACGAGCAGTACTTC. The chain is built from TRBV5-5 and TRBJ2-7, with D possibly being TRBD2 (6 bases). CDR1 is SGHKS and CDR2 is YYEKEE in the germline V gene (reference sequence). V lost 1 base, J lost 3 bases, and 11 bases lay in between. The CDR3 is 14 residues long.

The gene calls are TRBV6-1 and TRBJ1-1, with D unresolved. CDR1 MNHNS and CDR2 SASEGT come from the germline V gene. There are 14 residues in the CDR3. V lost 1 base and J 7 bases, leaving 13 bases between the germline ends. The CDR3 DNA is TGTGCCAGCAGTGAAGGCGGGCAGCGCTATGAAGCTTTCTTT. Residues: CASSEGGQRYEAFF.

The gene calls are TRBV7-6 and TRBJ2-3, with D tentatively TRBD2 (5 bases). V dropped 5 bases and J dropped 6 bases, with 18 bases sitting between them. The CDR3 length is 15 residues. Germline V lookup: CDR1 SGHVS, CDR2 FNYEAQ. The CDR3 DNA is TGTGCCAGCAGCCCTAACGAGGGTGGATGGGATACGCAGTATTTT. Protein: CASSPNEGGWDTQYF.

The rearrangement uses TRBV27 and TRBJ1-4, with 7 bases fitting TRBD1. CDR1 is MNHEY, CDR2 SMNVEV, per germline (reference sequence). The ends lost 1 base at V and 5 bases at J; junction bases unmatched: 4. CDR3 length: 15 residues. The CDR3 region is CASSLFGTVNEKLFF. Written as DNA, the CDR3 is TGTGCCAGCAGTTTATTTGGGACAGTCAATGAAAAACTGTTTTTT.

In this sample, this clone turned up a few times. The rearrangement links TRBV29-1 to TRBJ2-1; D perhaps matches TRBD2 (6 bases). The ends were cut back, 3 bases at V and 9 bases at J, with 15 bases in the middle. The CDR3 has 13 residues. Germline CDR1 is SQVTM and CDR2 is ANQGSEA. In DNA form, the CDR3 reads TGCAGCGTTGACGCGACTAGTAATAGTGAGCAGTTCTTC. It encodes CSVDATSNSEQFF.

In its sample, this clone was seen a few times. V gene TRBV7-7 combines with J gene TRBJ2-7; 9 bases map to TRBD1. V was pared by 5 bases and J by 5 bases, with 7 bases of the junction left unmatched. The CDR3 consists of 14 residues. Germline V gene sequence: CDR1 SSHAT, CDR2 FNYEAQ (reference sequence). The CDR3 protein is CASSRGQGIDEQYF. The CDR3 DNA sequence: TGTGCCAGCAGCCGTGGACAGGGGATCGACGAGCAGTACTTC.

The chain has TRBV6-1 and TRBJ1-2; D gene ambiguous. The CDR3 totals 14 residues. V was trimmed by 2 bases and J by 8 bases, leaving 15 bases between them. In germline, CDR1 is MNHNS, CDR2 SASEGT. CDR3 sequence (DNA): TGTGCCAGCAGTGAATGGCCGGAAAGGGAGGGCTACACCTTC. Its translation is CASSEWPEREGYTF.

The gene calls are TRBV7-8 and TRBJ2-2; TRBD2 matches at 9 bases. Germline V CDR1 and CDR2: SGHVS, FQNEAQ. J lost 3 bases, V lost 5 bases, and 13 bases had no gene match. The CDR3 runs 18 residues. The CDR3 spells CASSLMAALAGYTGELFF. CDR3 sequence (DNA): TGTGCCAGCAGCCTCATGGCGGCGCTAGCGGGGTACACCGGGGAGCTGTTTTTT.

The rearrangement links TRBV28 to TRBJ1-4, with D unclear. The V end lost 8 bases, the J end lost 2 bases, and 9 bases lay between the germline ends. This CDR3 is 13 amino acids long. The V gene's germline CDR1 is MDHEN and CDR2 SYDVKM. This CDR3 reads CASSIWTNEKLFF. In DNA, the CDR3 is TGTGCCAGCTCTATTTGGACTAATGAAAAACTGTTTTTT.

V and J are TRBV6-1 and TRBJ2-3; 10 positions match TRBD2. V trimming: 6 bases; J trimming: 2 bases; junction bases outside the gene matches: 5. This CDR3 is built from 15 residues. Germline V gene lookup returns CDR1 MNHNS and CDR2 SASEGT. The chain's CDR3 is CASSSLAGTTDTQYF. Written as DNA, the CDR3 is TGTGCCAGCAGCTCACTAGCGGGGACCACAGATACGCAGTATTTT.

This clone was recorded a few times. The V gene is TRBV7-9, the J gene TRBJ1-6, with no clear D. Trimming left V 1 base short and J 1 base short, with 11 bases between. The CDR3 runs 17 residues. Germline loops: CDR1 SEHNR, CDR2 FQNEAQ (reference sequence). CDR3 in amino acids: CASSLVTERSYNSPLHF. The CDR3 nucleotides are TGTGCCAGCAGCTTAGTGACTGAGCGGTCCTATAATTCACCCCTCCACTTT.

This clone has a handful of counts. The chain carries TRBV19 and TRBJ1-1; tentatively, D is TRBD1 (5 bases). CDR3 size: 14 residues. Per the germline V gene, CDR1 is LNHDA and CDR2 is SQIVND (reference sequence). V shed 5 bases and J shed 1 base, with 11 bases lying between them. CDR3 loop: CASSWFGQNTEAFF. CDR3 DNA sequence: TGTGCCAGTAGTTGGTTCGGACAGAACACTGAAGCTTTCTTT.

The rearrangement uses TRBV6-5 and TRBJ2-7; 7 nucleotides line up with TRBD2. The length of the CDR3 is 12 residues. Germline V lookup: CDR1 MNHEY, CDR2 SVGAGI. Trimming at V came to 4 bases and at J to 5 bases, leaving 2 bases not matched to a gene. Written as DNA, the CDR3 is TGTGCCAGCAGTTGGGGGGGAGACGAGCAGTACTTC. Its translation: CASSWGGDEQYF.

This clone was seen a few times. This chain links TRBV5-4 with TRBJ1-2; TRBD1 agrees at 7 bases. Unmatched junction bases numbered 8, after V lost 4 bases and J lost 2 bases. The CDR3 is made up of 15 amino acids. Germline CDR1 and CDR2: SGHNT and YYREEE (reference sequence). The chain's CDR3 is CASSLRDRQNYGYTF. The DNA of the CDR3 is TGTGCCAGCAGCCTCCGGGACAGACAAAACTATGGCTACACCTTC. The full variable domain, with the rest looked up from reference TRBV5-4 and TRBJ1-2, is ETGVTQSPTHLIKTRGQQVTLRCSSQSGHNTVSWYQQALGQGPQFIFQYYREEENGRGNFPPRFSGLQFPNYSSELNVNALELDDSALYLCASSLRDRQNYGYTFGSGTRLTVV.

This clone was counted between two and nine times. The V and J genes are TRBV19 and TRBJ1-5; tentative D call: TRBD1 (6 bases). In germline, CDR1 is LNHDA, CDR2 SQIVND (reference sequence). The CDR3 covers 14 residues. V was trimmed by 6 bases and J by 1 base, leaving 10 bases between them. DNA for the CDR3: TGTGCCAGTAGGCTACAGGGAAGCAATCAGCCCCAGCATTTT. This translates into CASRLQGSNQPQHF.

This clone was found a few times. The chain employs TRBV4-1 and TRBJ2-5; 7 bases fit TRBD1. This CDR3 contains 14 residues. V was clipped by 0 bases and J by 4 bases; unmatched bases: 2. CDR1 is MGHRA, CDR2 YSYEKL, per germline. The CDR3 region is CASSQDTGAETQYF. The CDR3 DNA is TGCGCCAGCAGCCAAGACACAGGGGCAGAGACCCAGTACTTC.

The chain combines TRBV10-3 with TRBJ1-3; 10 bases line up with TRBD1. V lost 6 bases and J lost 2; bases outside the gene matches: 16. The CDR3 is 19 residues long. Per the germline V gene, CDR1 is ENHRY and CDR2 is SYGVKD. CDR3 nucleotide sequence: TGTGCCATCAGAAACGGACAGGGGGTCCAGGGGATAACTGGAAACACCATATATTTT. This sequence encodes CAIRNGQGVQGITGNTIYF.

This chain uses TRBV28 with TRBJ1-2; maybe TRBD1 (6 bases). The CDR3 sequence is 13 residues long. CDR1 is MDHEN, CDR2 SYDVKM, per germline. Deletions cut 5 bases from V and 4 bases from J, with 11 bases between. The CDR3 spells CASSSGQFYGYTF. The CDR3 DNA follows: TGTGCCAGCAGTAGCGGACAGTTCTATGGCTACACCTTC.

V usage is TRBV18 and J usage is TRBJ1-2; TRBD1 matches 9 bases. V lost 6 bases, J lost 4 bases, and 9 bases stayed unmatched. From germline, CDR1 is KGHSH and CDR2 LQKENI. CDR3 size: 15 residues. The CDR3 here is CASSPDRQGGYGYTF. In nucleotides, the CDR3 is TGTGCCAGCTCGCCGGACCGACAGGGGGGCTATGGCTACACCTTC.

This clone turned up a few times. This chain uses TRBV4-3 with TRBJ2-1, with 11 bases identical to TRBD2. There are 18 residues in the CDR3. Germline CDR1 is LGHNA and CDR2 is YSLEER. V lost 1 base, J lost 0 bases, and 5 bases stayed unmatched. The CDR3 loop is CASSQVSSGGASYNEQFF. CDR3 bases: TGCGCCAGCAGCCAAGTTAGTAGCGGGGGGGCCTCCTACAATGAGCAGTTCTTC.

This sequence joins TRBV7-2 and TRBJ1-4; D may be TRBD1 (5 bases). V gave up 4 bases and J gave up 0 bases, with 9 bases separating them. CDR3 length: 15 residues. Germline CDR1 SGHTA, CDR2 FQGNSA. The CDR3 DNA reads as TGTGCCAGCAGCTGGGGCTTTCCAACTAATGAAAAACTGTTTTTT. Translating it yields CASSWGFPTNEKLFF. Looking up the rest from reference TRBV7-2 and TRBJ1-4 gives the full variable domain: GAGVSQSPSNKVTEKGKDVELRCDPISGHTALYWYRQSLGQGLEFLIYFQGNSAPDKSGLPSDRFSAERTGGSVSTLTIQRTQQEDSAVYLCASSWGFPTNEKLFFGSGTQLSVL.

This chain links TRBV19 with TRBJ2-7; 9 positions agree with TRBD1. The CDR3 is 13 amino acids. With 6 bases clipped from V and 7 bases from J, the junction kept 7 bases outside the gene matches. From germline, CDR1 is LNHDA and CDR2 SQIVND (reference sequence). The chain's CDR3 is CASSGTGSWEQYF. The CDR3 DNA sequence: TGTGCCAGTAGCGGGACAGGGTCTTGGGAGCAGTACTTC.